A single sample is the source of the 5 T cell receptor beta chains below, sequenced in a study of CD8 T cell repertoires and HIV-1 epitope variants. Only in-frame clones appear in the TCRdb table, and some are missing; sequencing was by immunoSEQ multiplex PCR. The top ten clones hold 25% to 30% of a sample with some 87,000 clones, roughly 77% of them seen once. Sequencing was done on a sample of uncultured baseline CD8+ T cells from peripheral blood mononuclear cells (PBMCs). These receptors all stem from a male donor with HIV.

The gene calls are TRBV19 and TRBJ2-7; no reliable D call. V lost 4 bases and J 0 bases, leaving 4 bases between the germline ends. This CDR3 contains 12 residues. The germline V gene has CDR1 LNHDA and CDR2 SQIVND (reference sequence). The CDR3 loop is CASSSDSYEQYF. In DNA, the CDR3 is TGTGCCAGTAGTAGTGACTCCTACGAGCAGTACTTC.

This clone was observed once. V usage is TRBV5-6 and J usage is TRBJ1-3; D is undetermined. The CDR3 loop spans 14 amino acids. V lost 5 bases and J 1 base, leaving 10 bases between the germline ends. In germline, CDR1 is SGHDT, CDR2 YYEEEE. The CDR3 here is CASSNSGSGNTIYF. The CDR3 DNA follows: TGTGCCAGCAGTAATTCGGGATCTGGAAACACCATATATTTT. Looking up the rest from reference TRBV5-6 and TRBJ1-3 gives the full variable domain: DAGVTQSPTHLIKTRGQQVTLRCSPKSGHDTVSWYQQALGQGPQFIFQYYEEEERQRGNFPDRFSGHQFPNYSSELNVNALLLGDSALYLCASSNSGSGNTIYFGEGSWLTVV.

The chain recombines TRBV5-5 with TRBJ2-3, with D tentatively TRBD2 (6 bases). The CDR3 loop spans 15 amino acids. Germline V gene lookup returns CDR1 SGHKS and CDR2 YYEKEE (reference sequence). V was shortened by 1 base and J by 0 bases, with 9 bases between the two germline ends. The CDR3 DNA follows: TGTGCCAGCAGCTTGTCGGGGGTGAGCACAGATACGCAGTATTTT. Its translation: CASSLSGVSTDTQYF.

V and J are TRBV19 and TRBJ1-5; D is uncertain. V was pared by 4 bases and J by 3 bases, with 10 bases between. This CDR3 is built from 14 residues. The germline CDR1 and CDR2 sequences are LNHDA and SQIVND (reference sequence). CDR3 DNA: TGTGCCAGTAGTACCGACGGCTACAATCAGCCCCAGCATTTT. Its protein product is CASSTDGYNQPQHF.

This clone appeared a few times. This rearrangement joins TRBV6-4 to TRBJ1-3; D uncertain. Deletions cut 3 bases from V and 1 base from J, with 4 bases between. Germline V gene data show CDR1 as MRHNA and CDR2 as SNTAGT. The CDR3 is 13 amino acids. The CDR3 loop reads CASSEGSGNTIYF. The CDR3 DNA reads TGTGCCAGCAGTGAGGGGTCTGGAAACACCATATATTTT.